A single T cell receptor (beta chain) is shown here with its context. Presence of unique molecular identifiers characterized the TCR beta cDNA libraries. TCRdb redid the calling of the PCR reads with MiXCR, one entry per CDR3 protein. The sample lists about 800,000 distinct CDR3 sequences, approximately 30% occurring once. The data stem from a study of post-analysis software for immune sequencing data. The receptor's source is a girl between 10 and 17 years old with multiple sclerosis. The sample comprised blood.

CDR3 region: CASSQISGRGINNEQFF. The DNA for the CDR3 is TGTGCCAGCAGCCAGATTTCGGGCAGGGGAATCAACAATGAGCAGTTCTTC. V and J are TRBV3-1 and TRBJ2-1; maybe TRBD1 (6 bases). Trimming took 3 bases from V and 5 from J, leaving 20 bases between them. The CDR3 contains 17 residues. CDR1 is LGHDT and CDR2 is YNNKEL in the germline V gene (reference sequence).